The 15 T cell receptor beta chains in this list originate from one sample, sequenced in a study of regulatory T cells in long-lasting Graves disease. Arm-PCR of CDR3 regions and iRepertoire HTBI primers were used to build TCR beta libraries. MiXCR, run by TCRdb on the multiplex PCR reads, gives a single entry per CDR3 protein. The data show 300,000 or so distinct CDR3 sequences, about 20% seen once. Documented time point: persistent/refractory GD, antithyroid drugs over 5 years with positive TRAb. PBMC RNA served as the TCR library source. The specimen was peripheral blood mononuclear cells (PBMCs), collected when the disease was refractory, from a patient treated with antithyroid drugs. Source of these receptors: a female donor with Graves disease.

This clonotype appeared many times. The V gene is TRBV12-3 or TRBV12-4, the J gene TRBJ1-4, with 7 bases lining up with TRBD1. This CDR3 contains 15 residues. V was clipped by 7 bases and J by 3 bases; unmatched bases: 8. As DNA, the CDR3 is TGTGCCAGCAAAAGATGGGACAGACCTAATGAAAAACTGTTTTTT. Translated, it gives CASKRWDRPNEKLFF.

This chain connects TRBV4-3 to TRBJ2-5; possibly TRBD1 or TRBD2 for D (5 bases each). In germline, CDR1 is LGHNA, CDR2 YSLEER. V lost 0 bases and J 5 bases, leaving 10 bases between the germline ends. This CDR3 comprises 14 residues. The CDR3 here is CASSQERWGETQYF. The CDR3, as DNA: TGCGCCAGCAGCCAAGAGAGGTGGGGGGAGACCCAGTACTTC.

Remarks on this clonotype: A read error may explain this, as a much larger clone is one base away. V and J are TRBV12-3 or TRBV12-4 and TRBJ2-7, with unresolved D. The CDR3 is made up of 12 amino acids. Trimming left V 3 bases short and J 5 bases short, with 8 bases between. CDR3 in amino acids: CASSFVGDEQYF. As DNA, the CDR3 is TGTGCCAGCAGTTTTGTGGGCGACGAGCAGTACTTC.

The V call is TRBV19, the J call TRBJ1-5, with D unresolved. The CDR3 totals 15 residues. V was cut by 5 bases and J by 2 bases, with 13 bases left in between. Germline V lookup: CDR1 LNHDA, CDR2 SQIVND (reference sequence). CDR3 region: CASSWRGDGNQPQHF. The CDR3, as DNA: TGTGCCAGTAGTTGGCGGGGAGACGGCAATCAGCCCCAGCATTTT. Together with reference TRBV19 and TRBJ1-5, the CDR3 gives the full variable domain: DGGITQSPKYLFRKEGQNVTLSCEQNLNHDAMYWYRQDPGQGLRLIYYSQIVNDFQKGDIAEGYSVSREKKESFPLTVTSAQKNPTAFYLCASSWRGDGNQPQHFGDGTRLSIL.

This clonotype has a count of ten or more. The gene calls are TRBV11-2 and TRBJ1-5; 7 nucleotides agree with TRBD1. J was trimmed by 1 base and V by 2 bases; bases with no gene match: 2. Germline V gene lookup returns CDR1 SGHAT and CDR2 FQNNGV. There are 15 residues in the CDR3. CDR3 residues: CASSLQGGSNQPQHF. The CDR3 nucleotides read TGTGCCAGCAGCTTACAGGGGGGAAGCAATCAGCCCCAGCATTTT.

Comment on this clonotype: A read error may be the cause here, since a much bigger clone is one base away. The chain employs TRBV11-1 and TRBJ1-2; D unclear. CDR1 and CDR2 (germline): SGHAT, FQDESV (reference sequence). This CDR3 has 15 amino acids. CDR3 in DNA: TGTACCAGCAGCTTAGTGGCGGATACTAACTATGGCTACACCTTC. This translates into CTSSLVADTNYGYTF.

The gene calls are TRBV20-1 and TRBJ2-2; D remains ambiguous. The CDR3 has 14 residues. The V end was cut by 3 bases, the J end by 2 bases, with 10 bases between. The V gene's germline CDR1 is DFQATT and CDR2 SNEGSKA (reference sequence). CDR3 loop: CSARFAYNTGELFF. The CDR3 DNA reads as TGCAGTGCTAGGTTCGCATACAACACCGGGGAGCTGTTTTTT.

This clonotype was found many times. The chain carries TRBV20-1 and TRBJ1-4; D is possibly TRBD1 (6 bases). V dropped 2 bases and J dropped 8 bases, with 12 bases sitting between them. The CDR3 contains 13 residues. Germline loops: CDR1 DFQATT, CDR2 SNEGSKA (reference sequence). In nucleotides, the CDR3 is TGCAGTGCTAGACGGGACATCAGGGAAAAACTGTTTTTT. This translates into CSARRDIREKLFF.

V gene TRBV3-1 combines with J gene TRBJ2-7; perhaps TRBD2 as D (6 bases). The ends were cut back, 10 bases at V and 4 bases at J, with 17 bases in the middle. The CDR3 runs 13 residues. The germline gives CDR1 LGHDT, CDR2 YNNKEL (reference sequence). The CDR3 sequence: CATGMRGGYEQYF. The DNA of the CDR3 is TGTGCCACCGGCATGCGTGGAGGGTACGAGCAGTACTTC.

V is TRBV4-1 and J is TRBJ1-1; D gene ambiguous. The germline CDR1 and CDR2 sequences are MGHRA and YSYEKL. Trimming shortened V by 4 bases and J by 1 base, and 19 bases separated the two germline ends. The CDR3 consists of 17 residues. CDR3 protein: CASSPQGSLGGNTEAFF. CDR3 nucleotides: TGCGCCAGCAGCCCCCAAGGCAGCCTAGGAGGGAACACTGAAGCTTTCTTT.

This clonotype appeared many times. The J gene is TRBJ1-6, the V gene TRBV2, with 7 positions matching TRBD1. V lost 2 bases to trimming and J lost 9 bases; unmatched junction nucleotides: 7. This CDR3 is built from 15 residues. Germline CDR1 reads SNHLY; CDR2 reads FYNNEI. In nucleotides, the CDR3 is TGTGCCAGCAGTGAATCGGGGCAGGGGGTTTCACCCCTCCACTTT. Translation: CASSESGQGVSPLHF.

This clonotype showed up many times. Here the CDR3 reads CASSARTGLNQPQHF. For the CDR3, the DNA is TGTGCCAGCTCAGCTCGGACAGGCCTTAATCAGCCCCAGCATTTT. V usage is TRBV18 and J usage is TRBJ1-5, with 7 bases identical to TRBD1. J lost 4 bases, V lost 5 bases, and 8 bases had no gene match. The CDR3 covers 15 residues. Germline assignment: CDR1 KGHSH and CDR2 LQKENI.

This clonotype was recorded many times. V and J are TRBV19 and TRBJ1-2; no definite D call. V was cut by 7 bases and J by 4 bases, with 13 bases left in between. Germline CDR1 reads LNHDA; CDR2 reads SQIVND (reference sequence). The CDR3 is made up of 13 amino acids. The CDR3 DNA reads TGTGCCAGTACCCTGGGCCGGGGCTATGGCTACACCTTC. Translated, it gives CASTLGRGYGYTF.

This clonotype showed up many times. The chain recombines TRBV24-1 with TRBJ1-5; 7 bases agree with TRBD1. Germline CDR1 is KGHDR and CDR2 is SFDVKD. This CDR3 region has 15 residues. The ends lost 2 bases at V and 5 bases at J; junction bases unmatched: 5. CDR3 in amino acids: CATSDSSTGYQPQHF. In DNA, the CDR3 is TGTGCCACCAGTGATTCTTCGACAGGGTATCAGCCCCAGCATTTT.

This clonotype was found a few times. This sequence joins TRBV6-1 and TRBJ1-3; D is possibly TRBD1 (5 bases). The CDR3 loop spans 14 amino acids. V was trimmed by 2 bases and J by 8 bases, leaving 13 bases between them. Germline assignment: CDR1 MNHNS and CDR2 SASEGT. The CDR3 DNA reads as TGTGCCAGCAGTGAATGGCGGGGGGTAGACACCATATATTTT. It translates to CASSEWRGVDTIYF.